The clone carrying this TCR beta chain is a singleton in its sample. Per the original data handling: Estimated nucleated cell counts came from reference gene primer amplification. Clones were sequenced by immunoSEQ multiplex PCR, and TCRdb holds only the in-frame ones, with some missing. The DNA gave D and trimming, while V, J and clone size come from that table. The table lists 50,000 to 75,000 clones, about 90% of them singletons. Losses at the gene ends were 0 bases for V and 2 bases for J; bases not matched to a gene: 2. Germline CDR1 is MNHNY and CDR2 is SVGAGI (reference sequence). The CDR3 covers 16 residues. This sample was included in a study of blood T cell repertoires in COVID-19. Study summary: Acute and convalescent COVID-19 samples came from the United States, Italy and Spain. Sources were T cells, B-cell-depleted T cells, or PBMCs; the material itself was cDNA or gDNA.

The gene calls are TRBV6-6 and TRBJ2-1; 9 nucleotides agree with TRBD2. This TCR came from a man older than 75 in a cohort sampled during active COVID-19. Sequenced: peripheral blood. CDR3 residues: CASSYSPSGAYNEQFF. CDR3 DNA: TGTGCCAGCAGTTACTCTCCTAGCGGGGCCTACAATGAGCAGTTCTTC.